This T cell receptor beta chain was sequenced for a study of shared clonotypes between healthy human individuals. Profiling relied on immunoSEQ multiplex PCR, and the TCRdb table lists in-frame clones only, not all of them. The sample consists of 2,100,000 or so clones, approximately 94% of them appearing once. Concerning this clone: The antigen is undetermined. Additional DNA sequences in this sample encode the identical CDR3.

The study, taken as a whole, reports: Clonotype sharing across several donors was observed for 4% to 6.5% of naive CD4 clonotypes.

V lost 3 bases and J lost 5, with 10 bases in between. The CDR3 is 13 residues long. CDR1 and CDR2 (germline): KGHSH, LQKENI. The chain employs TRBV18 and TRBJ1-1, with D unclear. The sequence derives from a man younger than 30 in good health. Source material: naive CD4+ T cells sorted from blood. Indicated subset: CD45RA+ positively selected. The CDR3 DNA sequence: TGTGCCAGCTCACCGCCCACCCGGACTGAAGCTTTCTTT. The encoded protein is CASSPPTRTEAFF.